This TCR beta chain was sequenced during a study of CD8 T cells in Susac syndrome. TCR beta sequencing was performed on blood CD8+ and CD4+ T cells. Germline V CDR1 and CDR2: SGDLS, YYNGEE. With 4 bases clipped from V and 5 bases from J, the junction kept 11 bases outside the gene matches. The length of the CDR3 is 16 residues. When the RNA was reverse transcribed, random hexamers were used with an input of roughly 0.45 to 1 ug. TCR beta CDR3 was amplified by immunoSEQ covering 54 Vbeta and 13 Jbeta. Each CDR3 protein is one row after TCRdb ran MiXCR on the immunoSEQ multiplex PCR reads. The data show around 59,000 distinct CDR3 sequences, around 94% seen once.

The chain joins TRBV9 to TRBJ2-3; 9 positions agree with TRBD2. The sequence was collected from a human donor in good health. The source material was CD8+ T cells from PBMCs. The CDR3 here is CASSPNWAGGLDTQYF. As DNA, the CDR3 is TGTGCCAGCAGCCCAAACTGGGCGGGGGGGCTAGATACGCAGTATTTT.